The following is a T cell receptor (beta chain) sequence with its context. The antigen this receptor binds is unknown. The record has no base qualities; no much larger clone is one base away. The sample originates from a study of blood T cell repertoires in COVID-19 (dated by TCRdb to about 2020). In terms of the full investigation: For ImmuneRACE Cohort 3, a participant was defined as recovered based on two consecutive negative NP/OP PCR tests, clearance by a healthcare professional, or resolution of symptoms. Nearly every sample came with metadata listing a de-identified subject ID, COVID-19 status, age in years and sex. Samples came from the ongoing ImmuneRACE study (first 160 participants) plus 1,254 subjects from 6 global collaborators. Deeply sampled blood TCRbeta repertoires from subjects exposed to, actively infected with, or recovered from COVID-19 were included in the dataset. Collaborator samples came from the United States, Italy and Spain and covered acute and convalescent phases of COVID-19. Where available, HLA class I and class II types were obtained from metadata supplied by the sample provider rather than from assay-based typing. The material from the prospective study consisted of cDNA or gDNA derived from T cells, B-cell-depleted T cells, or PBMCs. The repertoires were released in a freely available public database meant as a resource for research on the immune response to SARS-CoV-2. Beyond this particular receptor, the publication reports: Clinical and demographic metadata were provided uncurated, with the amount varying by source and participant.

Trimming removed 0 bases from V and 0 bases from J, leaving 9 bases between the germline ends. CDR1 SGHDT and CDR2 YYEEEE were looked up in the germline V gene. The CDR3 measures 16 amino acids from cysteine to phenylalanine. Only CDR3 DNA is held: 48 bases, read in frame from base 1. In the prospective study, participants were about 18 to 95 years old, resided in 20 to 30 geographic areas of the United States, and were enrolled through a virtual design. In the prospective study, cohorts were assigned on the basis of participant-reported clinical history obtained from a screening survey and a study questionnaire. Each participant in the prospective study had whole blood, serum and a nasopharyngeal or oropharyngeal swab collected by mobile phlebotomists. Prospective study participants could optionally give additional blood draws and questionnaires over an approximately 2-month period. Blood samples from the prospective study were shipped frozen or at room temperature prior to DNA extraction.

The immunoSEQ Assay, a bias-controlled multiplex PCR, was used to amplify TCRbeta CDR3 regions from genomic DNA. On the authors' methods: The number of nucleated cells in each sample was estimated from the amplification of reference gene primers within the assay. To quantify the absolute abundance of each unique TCRbeta CDR3 rearrangement, sequence reads were collapsed and filtered. For each sample, productive Simpson clonality was calculated as the square root of Simpson's diversity index over productive rearrangements. In its TCRdb copy, this immuneACCESS table keeps in-frame sequences only and misses some clones. Where compared with another copy, unresolved V genes explain less than half of these, and the others have no known cause. The V and J calls and the clone size are those of that table, but D and trimming were determined from the DNA. The sample has fewer than 250,000 clones on record, around 87% of them singletons. The ten largest clones represent less than 8% of the sample.

The sample taken for sequencing was PBMCs or T cells enriched from blood (not recorded which). The sequence was collected from a man under 40 in a cohort exposed to, infected with or recovered from COVID-19 (not recorded which). The chain is assembled from TRBV5-6 and TRBJ2-2; confidence is insufficient to name the D gene. The DNA is as follows: TGTGCCAGCAGCTTGGGGCCAGGTGCGAACACCGGGGAGCTGTTTTTT. Its coded protein is CASSLGPGANTGELFF.